What follows are 5 T cell receptor beta chains derived from one specimen sequenced in a study of cytomegalovirus exposure and HLA in healthy donors. PCR primers comprised 60 Vbeta and 13 Jbeta primers. Assay: immunoSEQ multiplex PCR; the TCRdb copy retains only in-frame clones and omits some. The table has a few hundred thousand clones, roughly 90% seen once. The sample taken for sequencing was PBMCs. The receptor source for this set is a woman aged 18-35 years in good health and CMV-seronegative.

This clone was counted a single time. This chain uses TRBV7-9 with TRBJ1-1; 7 nucleotides agree with TRBD1. With V trimmed by 4 bases and J by 4 bases, 6 bases remained unmatched. Looked up from germline, CDR1 is SEHNR and CDR2 is FQNEAQ (reference sequence). The CDR3 extends over 14 amino acids. CDR3 coding DNA: TGTGCCAGCAGCTCCGGACAGGCAAGCACTGAAGCTTTCTTT. It specifies CASSSGQASTEAFF.

The CDR3 spells CASSLAPATNEKLFF. As DNA, the CDR3 is TGTGCCAGCAGCTTAGCGCCAGCAACTAATGAAAAACTGTTTTTT. The chain is built from TRBV7-8 and TRBJ1-4, with unresolved D. Trimming pared 0 bases from V and 0 bases from J, leaving 5 bases between. Germline lookup yields CDR1 SGHVS and CDR2 FQNEAQ. CDR3 size: 15 residues.

Concerning this clone: A junction end diverges from the germline sequence, so it may reflect a read error. This rearrangement joins TRBV7-9 to TRBJ2-7; D is unclear. This CDR3 spans 16 amino acids. Germline lookup yields CDR1 SEHNR and CDR2 FQNEAQ (reference sequence). CDR3 nucleotide sequence: TGTTCCAGCAGCTCCAATGAGCCGACGGAGTCCTACGAGCAGTACTTC. This translates into CSSSSNEPTESYEQYF. The whole variable domain, filled in from reference TRBV7-9 and TRBJ2-7, reads DTGVSQNPRHKITKRGQNVTFRCDPISEHNRLYWYRQTLGQGPEFLTYFQNEAQLEKSRLLSDRFSAERPKGSFSTLEIQRTEQGDSAMYLCSSSSNEPTESYEQYFGPGTRLTVT.

The J gene is TRBJ1-5, the V gene TRBV2, with no clear D. Looked up from germline, CDR1 is SNHLY and CDR2 is FYNNEI. Trimming took off 6 bases at V and 3 bases at J, with 12 bases between the two ends. The CDR3 is 14 amino acids. The CDR3: CASRQSYVNQPQHF. The CDR3 region has the DNA TGTGCCAGCAGACAGTCCTATGTCAATCAGCCCCAGCATTTT. Combining the CDR3 with reference TRBV2 and TRBJ1-5 gives the whole variable domain EPEVTQTPSHQVTQMGQEVILRCVPISNHLYFYWYRQILGQKVEFLVSFYNNEISEKSEIFDDQFSVERPDGSNFTLKIRSTKLEDSAMYFCASRQSYVNQPQHFGDGTRLSIL.

The chain links TRBV5-1 to TRBJ2-7; maybe TRBD2 (5 bases). Trimming took off 4 bases at V and 5 bases at J, with 19 bases between the two ends. The CDR3 is made up of 15 amino acids. CDR1 is SGHRS and CDR2 is YFSETQ in the germline V gene. Here the CDR3 reads CASSQGGGERHEQYF. CDR3 sequence (DNA): TGCGCCAGCAGCCAAGGAGGTGGTGAGAGGCACGAGCAGTACTTC.